This T cell receptor (beta chain) was recorded in a study of metastatic and nonmetastatic thyroid tumors. Study in general: Malignant thyroid and benign thyroid patients provided blood and tumor or nodule tissue whose repertoires were compared.

Germline V gene data show CDR1 as SEHNR and CDR2 as FQNEAQ (reference sequence). CDR3 size: 17 residues. With regard to this clone: This could be a read error, since a much larger clone is one nucleotide away.

Through MiXCR, TCRdb re-clonotyped the PCR reads. Here the sample spans some 83,000 clones, approximately 12% being singletons. Each patient came to thyroid surgery without any prior treatment (of any kind). The sequence derives from a female donor with papillary thyroid cancer or a benign thyroid nodule (not recorded which). Some clones in this sample may be carry-over from other donors' samples. Input material: tumor tissue. This rearrangement joins TRBV7-9 to TRBJ2-5, with TRBD1 matching 8 bases. The CDR3 nucleotides read TGTGCCAGCAGCTTAGACAGTTCGTGGGTAACAGGGGGGACCAAGTACTTC. It yields the protein CASSLDSSWVTGGTKYF.